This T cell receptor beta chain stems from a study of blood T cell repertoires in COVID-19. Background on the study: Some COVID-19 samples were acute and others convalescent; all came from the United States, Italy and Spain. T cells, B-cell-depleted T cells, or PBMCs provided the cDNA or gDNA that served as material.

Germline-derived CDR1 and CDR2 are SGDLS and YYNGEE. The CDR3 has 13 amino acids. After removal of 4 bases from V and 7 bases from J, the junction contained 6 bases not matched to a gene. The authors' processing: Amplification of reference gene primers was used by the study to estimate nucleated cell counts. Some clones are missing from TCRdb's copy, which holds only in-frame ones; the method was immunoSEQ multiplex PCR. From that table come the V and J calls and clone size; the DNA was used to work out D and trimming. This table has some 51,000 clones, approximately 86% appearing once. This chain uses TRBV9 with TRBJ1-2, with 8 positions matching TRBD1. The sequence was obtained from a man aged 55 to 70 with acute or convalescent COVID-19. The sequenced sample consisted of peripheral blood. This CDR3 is CASSKDREGGYTF. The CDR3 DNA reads TGTGCCAGCAGCAAGGACAGGGAGGGTGGCTACACCTTC.